This T cell receptor (beta chain) is drawn from a study of early stage breast cancer tumors. At the level of the study: Most invasive tumors, about 75% of the 16, were ER+/PR+/HER2-. Study-level points and caveats: Chain pairing and CD4, CD8 or FOXP3 expression were not captured. Tumors had roughly 2.6-fold higher T cell density than normal breast. Comparing each tissue with blood distinguished tumor from normal in 14 of 16 patients.

Sequenced by immunoSEQ multiplex PCR; TCRdb stores in-frame clones only, minus some. The sample has tens of thousands of clones, 60% to 80% seen once. CDR1 and CDR2 (germline): SGHVS, FNYEAQ. Trimming left V 5 bases short and J 2 bases short, with 9 bases between. The CDR3 has 13 amino acids. Points on this clone: As yet, its antigen is unknown.

This TCR was recovered from a person aged 40 to 49 with breast cancer. Sequenced input: blood. V is TRBV7-6 and J is TRBJ1-2; no firm D call. CDR3 DNA sequence: TGTGCCAGCAGCCCAGCAAGAAACTATGGCTACACCTTC. This encodes CASSPARNYGYTF. Looking up the rest from reference TRBV7-6 and TRBJ1-2 gives the full variable domain: GAGVSQSPRYKVTKRGQDVALRCDPISGHVSLYWYRQALGQGPEFLTYFNYEAQQDKSGLPNDRFSAERPEGSISTLTIQRTEQRDSAMYRCASSPARNYGYTFGSGTRLTVV.